Detailed here is one T cell receptor beta chain. Relative to the germline gene, one junction end is altered; a read error may explain this. The data belong to a study of blood T cell repertoires in COVID-19. For the study at large: COVID-19 samples from acute and convalescent phases originated in the United States, Italy and Spain.

Those who participated ranged in age from roughly 18 to 100 years and resided in 20 to 30 US areas. Symptom resolution, clearance, or two negative PCRs marked the recovered donors of Cohort 3. CDR3 size: 12 residues. The germline gives CDR1 LGHDT, CDR2 YNNKEL (reference sequence). Original analysis: Estimated nucleated cell counts came from reference gene primer amplification. Only in-frame clones appear in the TCRdb table, and some are missing; sequencing was by immunoSEQ multiplex PCR. That table gives V, J and clone size, and the DNA gave D and trimming. The repertoire includes about 250,000 clones, 88% of them detected once, and under 3.5% sits in the top ten.

The source is a woman between 45 and 65 years old who had recovered from COVID-19. The chain recombines TRBV3-1 (or the pseudogene TRBV3-2) with TRBJ2-7, with D hard to call. Specimen: PBMCs or T cells enriched from blood (not recorded which). The DNA of the CDR3 is TGTGCCAGCAGCCATTCCCAAACACCCCCGCACTTC. Its protein is CASSHSQTPPHF.